These 9 T cell receptor beta chains originate from one sample sequenced in a study of technical replicates of blood from several donors. Assay: immunoSEQ multiplex PCR; the TCRdb copy retains only in-frame clones and omits some. The data show 65,000 to 90,000 clones, 85% to 95% seen once. The sample consisted of PBMCs. The receptors here all came from a human donor in good health. Some clones in this sample may be carry-over from other donors' samples.

V and J are TRBV7-9 and TRBJ2-3, with TRBD1 as a possible D gene (5 bases). Trimming cost V 2 bases and J 0 bases, with 9 bases left between them. CDR3 size: 15 residues. CDR1 and CDR2 from the germline V gene are SEHNR and FQNEAQ (reference sequence). The CDR3: CASSLRDRSTDTQYF. CDR3 bases: TGTGCCAGCAGCTTACGCGACAGAAGCACAGATACGCAGTATTTT. Full variable domain (outside the CDR3, taken from reference TRBV7-9 and TRBJ2-3): DTGVSQNPRHKITKRGQNVTFRCDPISEHNRLYWYRQTLGQGPEFLTYFQNEAQLEKSRLLSDRFSAERPKGSFSTLEIQRTEQGDSAMYLCASSLRDRSTDTQYFGPGTRLTVL.

The rearrangement links TRBV4-2 to TRBJ2-7; 8 nucleotides line up with TRBD1. Looked up from germline, CDR1 is LGHNA and CDR2 is YNFKEQ. V shed 1 base and J 2 bases; nucleotides not matched to a gene: 7. This CDR3 is built from 16 residues. The CDR3: CASSQGSGTGAYEQYF. DNA of the CDR3: TGTGCCAGCAGCCAAGGCTCCGGGACAGGAGCCTACGAGCAGTACTTC.

This rearrangement joins TRBV5-4 to TRBJ1-2; possibly TRBD1 for D (5 bases). V dropped 3 bases and J dropped 3 bases, with 15 bases sitting between them. Germline V gives CDR1 SGHNT, CDR2 YYREEE (reference sequence). This CDR3 is built from 15 residues. CDR3 DNA: TGTGCCAGCAGCTACAGGACGGCGGCTCACTATGGCTACACCTTC. Translated, it gives CASSYRTAAHYGYTF.

V and J are TRBV27 and TRBJ2-1, with 8 nucleotides matching TRBD1. This CDR3 region has 15 residues. V shed 5 bases, J shed 8 bases, and the junction held 11 bases outside the gene matches. The germline V gene encodes CDR1 MNHEY and CDR2 SMNVEV (reference sequence). The CDR3 DNA follows: TGTGCCAGCAGTGAAGGACAGGGCCTAGGGGATGAGCAGTTCTTC. Residues: CASSEGQGLGDEQFF.

The chain joins TRBV5-1 to TRBJ1-1; D unclear. CDR3 length equals 14 residues. Germline lookup yields CDR1 SGHRS and CDR2 YFSETQ. Trimming took off 3 bases at V and 0 bases at J, with 9 bases between the two ends. CDR3 coding DNA: TGCGCCAGCAGCTATACCCTAATGAACACTGAAGCTTTCTTT. It yields the protein CASSYTLMNTEAFF.

The CDR3 protein is CASSQDFWGGNTEAFF. CDR3 nucleotides: TGCGCCAGCAGCCAAGATTTTTGGGGCGGGAACACTGAAGCTTTCTTT. The chain recombines TRBV4-3 with TRBJ1-1; possible D gene TRBD1, 5 bases. V dropped 0 bases and J dropped 1 base, with 12 bases sitting between them. In germline, CDR1 is LGHNA, CDR2 YSLEER. CDR3 length: 16 amino acids.

The genes are TRBV27 and TRBJ1-5, with 9 bases identical to TRBD1. The J segment lost 6 bases and the V segment lost 5 bases, leaving 5 bases of the junction unmatched. Germline V lookup: CDR1 MNHEY, CDR2 SMNVEV (reference sequence). There are 14 residues in the CDR3. CDR3 in DNA: TGTGCCAGCAGTGTGACAGGGGGGGGTCAGCCCCAGCATTTT. As protein: CASSVTGGGQPQHF.

The J gene is TRBJ1-1, the V gene TRBV29-1; D gene uncertain. CDR1 is SQVTM, CDR2 ANQGSEA, per germline. Trimming shortened V by 4 bases and J by 6 bases, and 9 bases separated the two germline ends. This CDR3 is built from 11 residues. The CDR3 DNA reads TGCAGCGTTGTTAGGGAGCCTGAAGCTTTCTTT. Its translation: CSVVREPEAFF.

This chain uses TRBV5-1 with TRBJ2-5, with TRBD2 matching over 7 bases. There are 16 residues in the CDR3. Germline CDR1 SGHRS, CDR2 YFSETQ. Trimming removed 4 bases from V and 7 bases from J; junction bases left unmatched: 16. This CDR3 reads CASSDPSGGLSGTQYF. In DNA form, the CDR3 reads TGCGCCAGCAGCGACCCTAGCGGTGGGTTAAGCGGGACCCAGTACTTC.